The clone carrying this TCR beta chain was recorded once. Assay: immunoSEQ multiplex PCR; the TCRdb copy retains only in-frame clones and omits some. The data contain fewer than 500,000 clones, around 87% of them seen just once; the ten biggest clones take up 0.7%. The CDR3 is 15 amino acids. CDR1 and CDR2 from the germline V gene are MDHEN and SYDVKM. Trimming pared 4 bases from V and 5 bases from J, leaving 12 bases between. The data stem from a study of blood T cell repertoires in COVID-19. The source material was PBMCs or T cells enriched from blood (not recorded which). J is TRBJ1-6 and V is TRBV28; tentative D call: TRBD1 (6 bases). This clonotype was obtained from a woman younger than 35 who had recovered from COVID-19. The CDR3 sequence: CASSSGQLNNSPLHF. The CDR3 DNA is TGTGCCAGCAGTTCAGGACAGTTAAATAATTCACCCCTCCACTTT.